This record looks at one T cell receptor (beta chain) sequence and its context. The antigen it binds to is not known. The sample holds no much larger clone one base away, and base qualities are not on file. The sample is drawn from a study of Ad26.COV2.S vaccination and SARS-CoV-2 variants (dated by TCRdb to about 2021). About the full investigation: Donors in the vaccine arm were drawn from COV1001, a multicentre, randomized, double-blind, placebo-controlled phase I-IIa trial testing Ad26.COV2.S in healthy adults. Investigators did not know the trial group allocation while performing experiments and assessing outcomes. A total of 32 samples were included in the TCR-sequenced set, comprising approximately 20 Ad26.COV2.S vaccine recipients, 5 placebo recipients and 8 SARS-CoV-2 convalescent individuals. Participants in the trial were split at random into five groups of five each, receiving low-dose or high-dose Ad26.COV2.S once or twice, or else placebo on both occasions. The specificity and breadth of SARS-CoV-2-reactive T cell receptors after Ad26.COV2.S vaccination were assessed by TCRbeta repertoire sequencing. Ad26.COV2.S was administered intramuscularly at a dose of 5x10^10 or 1x10^11 viral particles, either as one shot or as two shots given 56 days apart.

TCRbeta CDR3 regions were sequenced with the immunoSEQ Assay. After extraction, genomic DNA underwent amplification by bias-controlled multiplex PCR, followed by high-throughput sequencing. The authors processed their data as follows. Collapsing and filtering of sequences were performed to quantify the absolute abundance of each unique TCRbeta CDR3 region. T cell fraction was estimated by normalizing TCRbeta template counts to usable DNA, which was measured by amplifying reference genes present in all nucleated cells. Repertoire TCRs were annotated as SARS-CoV-2-specific when V gene, CDR3 amino acid sequence and J gene were exactly matched to a known reactive TCR set. The reference SARS-CoV-2 TCR set was derived from MIRA and filtered for enrichment in COVID-19-positive ImmuneCODE repertoires, a step that removed public or cross-reactive TCRs. Using the MIRA antigens, annotated TCRs were further analysed by specific ORF or by position within an ORF. Depth was the summed frequency of annotated unique rearrangements, while breadth was defined as annotated unique rearrangements over total unique productive rearrangements. Two-sided Wilcoxon rank-sum tests were used to compare TCR breadth between groups. TCRdb retrieved this table from immuneACCESS and kept in-frame rearrangements only. Not all clones are present; in checked studies, unresolved V genes account for under half, and no reason is known for the remainder. That table furnishes V, J and clone size, whereas the DNA furnished D and trimming. For this sample there are 450,000 to 550,000 clones; about 88% appear just once. The leading ten clones occupy about 2.4% of the sample.

Paper-wide results and their limitations: Comparable non-spike TCR breadth was observed between vaccine and placebo recipients, consistent with only spike being contained in the vaccine. The authors noted that the TCR breadth and depth analyses may have underestimated total T cell responses. Substantial breadth of spike-specific CD8+ and CD4+ T cell responses was reported after vaccination. Comparing responses between vaccine doses or regimens was not something the study was powered to do. Ad26.COV2.S recipients had higher spike-specific TCR breadth than placebo recipients (P = 0.0014).

CDR1 is given as LGHDT and CDR2 as YNNKEL, both from the germline V gene (reference sequence). V is shortened by 4 bases, J by 0 bases, and the region joining them spans 15 bases. Including the terminal cysteine and phenylalanine, the CDR3 comprises 17 residues. The DNA shown is the 51-base CDR3, in frame from base 1. The treatment or condition label, as the study defines it: approximately 18 received Ad26.COV2.S at low or high dose, single or two shots; about 5 received placebo; per-sample allocation not given. For vaccine and placebo recipients, repertoires were sequenced using samples collected on day 63 after the first injection. Cohort 1b enrolled 25 or so adults aged 18-55 years at a single site in Boston, USA, between 29 July and 7 August 2020. As a vaccine, Ad26.COV2.S was a replication-incompetent adenovirus type 26 vector that expressed a prefusion-stabilized SARS-CoV-2 spike protein derived from the original Wuhan strain.

This TCR was recovered from a person between 18 and 65 years old who received the Ad26.COV2.S COVID-19 vaccine or a placebo. The sequence links TRBV3-1 (or the pseudogene TRBV3-2) to TRBJ1-4; no D segment can be confidently identified. This specimen was peripheral blood, taken in a trial of Ad26.COV2.S vaccine versus placebo. DNA sequence: TGTGCCAGCAGCCCGGCATCAGGACGAACAACTAATGAAAAACTGTTTTTT. This translates into CASSPASGRTTNEKLFF.